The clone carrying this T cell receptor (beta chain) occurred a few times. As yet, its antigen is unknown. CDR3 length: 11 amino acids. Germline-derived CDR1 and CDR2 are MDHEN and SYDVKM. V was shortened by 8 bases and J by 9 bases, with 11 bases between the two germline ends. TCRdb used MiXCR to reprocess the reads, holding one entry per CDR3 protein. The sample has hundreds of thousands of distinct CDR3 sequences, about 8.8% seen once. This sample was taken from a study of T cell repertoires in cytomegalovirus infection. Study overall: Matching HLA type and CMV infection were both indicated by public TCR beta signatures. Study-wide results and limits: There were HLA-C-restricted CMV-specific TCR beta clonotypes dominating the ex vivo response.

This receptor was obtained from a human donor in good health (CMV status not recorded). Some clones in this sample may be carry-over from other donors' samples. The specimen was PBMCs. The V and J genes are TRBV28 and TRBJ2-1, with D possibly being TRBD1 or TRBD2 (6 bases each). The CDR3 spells CASEGGIEQFF. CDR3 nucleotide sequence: TGTGCCAGCGAAGGGGGGATTGAGCAGTTCTTC.